A selection of T cell receptor beta chains follows, all from one sample in a study of shared clonotypes between healthy human individuals. The repertoire was sequenced with immunoSEQ multiplex PCR; TCRdb's copy has only in-frame clones and lacks some. Of 1.5 million to 1.9 million clones listed, 95% to 99% are singletons. The sample consisted of naive CD4+ T cells sorted from blood. The source of these receptors is a man aged 30 to 39 in good health. Both conserved end residues are part of each CDR3. A D gene is named only where the DNA matches it firmly. For some rows the clone size is stated as once, few or many, or as a class when expanded; others skip it.

TRBV28	-	-	TRBJ1-1	CASSFMWDTEAFF	TGTGCCAGCAGTTTCATGTGGGACACTGAAGCTTTCTTT
TRBV11-3	-	-	TRBJ1-1	CASRPGGENTEAFF	TGTGCCAGCAGGCCTGGGGGCGAGAACACTGAAGCTTTCTTT
TRBV16	-	-	TRBJ1-1	CASSPHRLNTEAFF	TGTGCCAGCAGCCCACACCGGCTGAACACTGAAGCTTTCTTT
TRBV7-9	-	-	TRBJ2-5	CASSLSSSLETQYF	TGTGCCAGCAGCTTATCTTCCAGCTTGGAGACCCAGTACTTC
TRBV11-3	-	-	TRBJ2-1	CASSLDGGVYNEQFF	TGTGCCAGCAGCTTAGATGGCGGGGTGTACAATGAGCAGTTCTTC
TRBV9	-	once	TRBJ2-1	CASSVVAGRPYNEQFF	TGTGCCAGCAGCGTAGTTGCGGGAAGACCCTACAATGAGCAGTTCTTC
TRBV5-1	-	-	TRBJ1-2	CASSLALRDRGDYTF	TGCGCCAGCAGCTTGGCCCTTCGGGACCGCGGGGACTACACCTTC
TRBV5-1	-	-	TRBJ1-1	CASSERGGSLSEAFF	TGCGCCAGCAGCGAGCGGGGGGGCAGTCTGTCTGAAGCTTTCTTT
TRBV7-6	TRBD2	-	TRBJ2-2	CASSLVGLAVTGELFF	TGTGCCAGCAGCTTAGTGGGACTAGCGGTGACCGGGGAGCTGTTTTTT
TRBV5-1	-	-	TRBJ2-1	CASRTSGSYNEQFF	TGCGCCAGCAGGACGAGCGGGTCCTACAATGAGCAGTTCTTC
TRBV19	-	-	TRBJ1-5	CASSKLDRLNQPQHF	TGTGCCAGCAGTAAGCTAGACAGATTAAATCAGCCCCAGCATTTT
TRBV11-3	TRBD2	-	TRBJ2-2	CASSLSGPGNSGRTGELFF	TGTGCCAGCAGCTTATCAGGGCCGGGAAATAGCGGGAGGACCGGGGAGCTGTTTTTT
TRBV10-3	TRBD2	-	TRBJ2-7	CAATSGSSYEQYF	TGTGCCGCGACTAGCGGGAGCTCCTACGAGCAGTACTTC
TRBV6-6	-	-	TRBJ2-7	CASRARDKYTYEQYF	TGTGCCAGCAGGGCCCGGGACAAGTATACCTACGAGCAGTACTTC
TRBV18	-	-	TRBJ2-4	CASSPSGGNIQYF	TGTGCCAGCTCACCATCCGGGGGTAACATTCAGTACTTC
TRBV15	TRBD1	-	TRBJ1-2	CATSRPGQGSGYTF	TGTGCCACCAGCAGACCGGGACAGGGAAGCGGCTACACCTTC
TRBV5-4	TRBD2	-	TRBJ2-7	CASSLTSGLFSYEQYF	TGTGCCAGCAGCTTAACTAGCGGGTTATTCTCCTACGAGCAGTACTTC
TRBV6-5	-	-	TRBJ2-5	CASSYSSARTQYF	TGTGCCAGCAGTTACTCGAGCGCTCGTACCCAGTACTTC
TRBV6-1	-	once	TRBJ1-3	CAGGWSSGNTIYF	TGTGCCGGCGGGTGGAGCTCTGGAAACACCATATATTTT
TRBV7-2	TRBD2	-	TRBJ2-2	CASSLLASGGLMELFF	TGTGCCAGCAGCTTACTTGCTAGCGGGGGGCTAATGGAGCTGTTTTTT
TRBV6-6	-	-	TRBJ2-5	CASRGETQYF	TGTGCCAGCAGAGGGGAGACCCAGTACTTC
TRBV10-3	TRBD1	-	TRBJ1-5	CAISESGDRAGRPQHF	TGTGCCATCAGTGAGTCCGGGGACAGGGCCGGTCGGCCCCAGCATTTT
TRBV27	TRBD2	-	TRBJ2-1	CASTSLAGDYNEQFF	TGTGCCAGCACGTCCCTAGCGGGAGATTACAATGAGCAGTTCTTC
TRBV28	TRBD1	-	TRBJ2-1	CASLYPGQLNEQFF	TGTGCCAGCCTTTATCCGGGACAGCTAAATGAGCAGTTCTTC
TRBV6-6	-	-	TRBJ2-7	CASSIGDLTYEQYF	TGTGCCAGCAGTATCGGGGACCTGACCTACGAGCAGTACTTC
TRBV14	TRBD1	-	TRBJ1-1	CASSPAGTGRTEAFF	TGTGCCAGCAGCCCCGCCGGGACAGGGAGAACTGAAGCTTTCTTT
TRBV7-9	TRBD2	-	TRBJ2-7	CASSSLAGVPNYEQYF	TGTGCCAGCAGCTCCCTAGCGGGAGTTCCAAACTACGAGCAGTACTTC
TRBV15	-	-	TRBJ2-1	CATSLVGAPKHNEQFF	TGTGCCACCAGCCTCGTAGGCGCCCCCAAACACAATGAGCAGTTCTTC
TRBV7-9	TRBD1	-	TRBJ2-3	CASSLRGTGGSTDTQYF	TGTGCCAGCAGCTTACGGGGGACAGGGGGTAGCACAGATACGCAGTATTTT
TRBV25-1	TRBD2	-	TRBJ2-2	CASGRDTGELFF	TGTGCCAGCGGGAGGGACACCGGGGAGCTGTTTTTT
TRBV2	TRBD1	-	TRBJ1-3	CASSQTGSGNTIYF	TGTGCCAGCAGCCAGACAGGGTCCGGAAACACCATATATTTT
TRBV9	-	-	TRBJ2-2	CASSVAVTSSPAGELFF	TGTGCCAGCAGCGTAGCCGTGACTAGTAGCCCGGCGGGGGAGCTGTTTTTT
TRBV5-1	TRBD1	-	TRBJ1-2	CASSLDGQGQAYGYTF	TGCGCCAGCAGCTTGGACGGACAGGGCCAGGCCTATGGCTACACCTTC
TRBV11-3	-	-	TRBJ1-4	CASSLNEKLFF	TGTGCCAGCAGCCTTAATGAAAAACTGTTTTTT
TRBV18	-	-	TRBJ1-1	CASSPLGFGGGTEAFF	TGTGCCAGCTCACCCCTGGGGTTTGGCGGGGGAACTGAAGCTTTCTTT
TRBV9	-	-	TRBJ2-3	CASSVEAGSNTDTQYF	TGTGCCAGCAGCGTAGAGGCGGGGTCTAATACAGATACGCAGTATTTT
TRBV28	-	-	TRBJ1-4	CASSPPGKEKLFF	TGTGCCAGCAGTCCCCCAGGGAAAGAAAAACTGTTTTTT
TRBV2	-	once	TRBJ2-1	CASSDASFRYNEQFF	TGTGCCAGCAGTGATGCTAGCTTCCGATACAATGAGCAGTTCTTC
TRBV30	-	-	TRBJ1-3	CAWSRFSGNTIYF	TGTGCCTGGAGCCGATTCTCTGGAAACACCATATATTTT
TRBV7-9	-	-	TRBJ1-5	CASSSQGNQPQHF	TGTGCCAGCAGCTCACAGGGCAATCAGCCCCAGCATTTT
TRBV19	TRBD1	-	TRBJ1-1	CASSIKPGGTEAFF	TGTGCCAGTAGTATAAAGCCAGGGGGTACTGAAGCTTTCTTT
TRBV6-1	-	-	TRBJ1-4	CASRRTTNEKLFF	TGTGCCAGCAGACGTACAACTAATGAAAAACTGTTTTTT
TRBV5-5	TRBD1	-	TRBJ2-7	CASSSQGLYEQYF	TGTGCCAGCAGCTCACAGGGGCTCTACGAGCAGTACTTC
TRBV18	TRBD2	once	TRBJ2-1	CASSPSGSFYNEQFF	TGTGCCAGCTCACCGAGCGGGAGTTTTTACAATGAGCAGTTCTTC
TRBV4-3	-	-	TRBJ1-5	CASSQFQGSNQPQHF	TGCGCCAGCAGCCAATTCCAGGGAAGCAATCAGCCCCAGCATTTT
TRBV5-6	-	-	TRBJ1-2	CASSLPLTGAYTF	TGTGCCAGCAGCTTGCCCTTGACAGGCGCCTACACCTTC
TRBV5-4	-	-	TRBJ2-7	CASSLSSNSYEQYF	TGTGCCAGCAGCTTGAGTTCTAACTCCTACGAGCAGTACTTC
TRBV10-3	-	-	TRBJ2-7	CAISAGKGSSYEQYF	TGTGCCATCAGTGCTGGGAAGGGGAGCTCCTACGAGCAGTACTTC
TRBV29-1	-	-	TRBJ2-7	CSVGGVGGQPYEQYF	TGCAGCGTTGGCGGGGTTGGTGGGCAGCCCTACGAGCAGTACTTC
TRBV29-1	TRBD2	-	TRBJ2-3	CSVAAQPRGDTQYF	TGCAGCGTGGCCGCTCAGCCGCGGGGGGATACGCAGTATTTT
TRBV29-1	-	-	TRBJ2-1	CSVAFRGAYNEQFF	TGCAGCGTTGCCTTTAGGGGGGCATACAATGAGCAGTTCTTC
TRBV7-9	-	-	TRBJ1-1	CASSIHRVVDTEAFF	TGTGCCAGCAGCATCCACAGGGTGGTAGACACTGAAGCTTTCTTT
TRBV21-1	-	-	TRBJ2-7	CASSLTPRPGTGADEQYF	TGTGCCAGCAGCCTTACCCCAAGACCGGGGACAGGGGCGGATGAGCAGTACTTC
TRBV5-1	TRBD2	-	TRBJ2-1	CASSLAGGEVVNEQFF	TGCGCCAGCAGCTTGGCCGGGGGGGAAGTTGTCAATGAGCAGTTCTTC
TRBV11-3	-	-	TRBJ1-3	CASSYRQPLYF	TGTGCCAGCAGCTACAGACAGCCTCTATATTTT
TRBV7-9	TRBD2	-	TRBJ2-2	CASSFLRLAGTGELFF	TGTGCCAGCAGCTTTTTAAGACTAGCGGGGACCGGGGAGCTGTTTTTT
TRBV18	-	-	TRBJ1-5	CASRGGSNQPQHF	TGTGCCAGCCGCGGGGGAAGCAATCAGCCCCAGCATTTT
TRBV20-1	-	-	TRBJ2-1	CSASLPANKFF	TGCAGTGCTAGTCTGCCGGCCAATAAGTTCTTC
TRBV7-8	-	-	TRBJ1-1	CASTLREGRGTEAFF	TGTGCCAGCACCCTAAGGGAGGGCCGGGGGACTGAAGCTTTCTTT